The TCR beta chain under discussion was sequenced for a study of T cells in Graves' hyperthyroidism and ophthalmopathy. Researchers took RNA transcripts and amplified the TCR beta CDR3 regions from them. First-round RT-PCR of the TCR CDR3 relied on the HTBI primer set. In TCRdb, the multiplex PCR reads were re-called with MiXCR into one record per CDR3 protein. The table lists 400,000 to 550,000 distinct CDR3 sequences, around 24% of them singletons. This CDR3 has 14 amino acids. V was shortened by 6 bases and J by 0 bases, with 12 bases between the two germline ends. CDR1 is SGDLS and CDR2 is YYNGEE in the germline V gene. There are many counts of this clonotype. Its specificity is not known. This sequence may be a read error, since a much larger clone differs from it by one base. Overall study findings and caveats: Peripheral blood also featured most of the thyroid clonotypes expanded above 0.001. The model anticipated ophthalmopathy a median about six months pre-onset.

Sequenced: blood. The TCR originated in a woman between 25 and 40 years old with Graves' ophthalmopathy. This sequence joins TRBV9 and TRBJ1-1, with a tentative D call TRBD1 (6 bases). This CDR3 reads CASTPGVMNTEAFF. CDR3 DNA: TGTGCCAGCACCCCAGGGGTGATGAACACTGAAGCTTTCTTT.